In its sample, the clone carrying this T cell receptor beta chain was seen a few times. Extraction of total RNA produced a minimum of 6 micrograms from each sample. The sample is drawn from a study of blood T cells in healthy people across ages. With a J-beta primer mix and a sample-barcoded 5' primer, a second PCR ran about 7 to 12 cycles. From the 5' RACE reads, TCRdb called clonotypes with MiXCR, one entry per CDR3 protein. Found here are some 1 million distinct CDR3 sequences, under 45% of them singletons; the top ten hold approximately 17%. Sequences were obtained from blood. The source is a woman aged 55-69 years in good health.

CDR3 in amino acids: CATSDRTMYNEQFF. The CDR3 DNA is TGTGCCACCAGTGACCGGACGATGTACAATGAGCAGTTCTTC. This chain links TRBV24-1 with TRBJ2-1, with no clear D. This CDR3 comprises 14 residues. Germline values: CDR1 KGHDR, CDR2 SFDVKD. Trimming shortened V by 4 bases and J by 4 bases, and 10 bases separated the two germline ends.